The T cell receptor (beta chain) described here comes from a study of human T cells and chemical hapten exposure. Study as a whole: Variability of per-sample TCR yields stemmed mainly from small differences in pooled library volume. General observations from the study: Expanded TCRs formed significantly more large CDR3 similarity clusters than controls.

CDR1 and CDR2 from the germline V gene are SGHDT and YYEEEE. V lost 0 bases and J 3 bases, leaving 6 bases between the germline ends. This CDR3 has 13 amino acids. The library labeled individual cDNA molecules by adding unique molecular identifiers to them. TCRdb re-derived calls from the RACE reads in MiXCR, one entry per CDR3 protein. The table lists under 110,000 distinct CDR3 sequences, 9.5% to 15% of them singletons. As concerns this clonotype: Its target is unknown.

As to time point: pre-sensitization, week 0. Treatment denoted: therapeutic diphenylcyclopropenone sensitization with weekly scalp DPC. This TCR came from a woman aged 45 to 65 with alopecia areata. Some clones in this sample may be carry-over from other donors' samples. V and J are TRBV5-6 and TRBJ2-5; a possible D gene is TRBD2 (5 bases). The sequences come from whole blood, collected in connection with sensitization to the hapten diphenylcyclopropenone (DPC). The CDR3 is CASSLAGKETQYF. Written as DNA, the CDR3 is TGTGCCAGCAGCTTGGCCGGGAAAGAGACCCAGTACTTC.